The present TCR beta chain was sequenced within a study of identical twins (dated by TCRdb to about 2016). Context from the whole study: To test whether fetal clonotypes persist, the study used deep sequencing on TCR alpha and beta repertoires from monozygotic twins, unrelated adults of various ages, and cord blood. To rule out contamination, the twin experiments were replicated at different times with different library preparation protocols. Beyond this particular receptor, the publication reports: In monozygotic twins, out-of-frame TCR alpha sharing was systematically underestimated by recombination models, although the models agreed with sharing between unrelated individuals. Fewer insertions were carried by abundant cord blood beta clonotypes, a similar but weaker trend appeared in young adult naive repertoires, and no such trend appeared in memory repertoires. Zero-insertion analyses could be partly confounded by invariant T cells such as MAIT and iNKT, though diverse VJ usage argued against such confounding for most clonotypes. Compared with coincidental sharing between unrelated individuals, out-of-frame TCR alpha sequences shared between twins had an excess of sequences with low generation probability. Because the same donors could not be followed over many years, the conclusions depended on cross-sectional statistical analysis. The excess sharing between twins in beta out-of-frame sequences was weaker because fewer shared sequences reduced the signal-to-noise ratio.

Library preparation employed 5' RACE. For sequencing, an Illumina HiSeq 2000 was employed. A universal primer binding site was added through template switching, and the final cDNA carried a unique molecular identifier so that TCR cDNA molecules could be counted accurately. Specific primers in the conserved constant-segment region were used to synthesize first-strand cDNA for TCR alpha and beta chains. To control for contamination, each cDNA library was double barcoded with a SMART-Mk sample barcode plus Illumina barcodes. TruSeq adapter sequences, together with Illumina sample barcodes, were added in two successive PCR steps. TCR alpha and beta cDNA libraries were sequenced on the Illumina HiSeq platform with custom primers. The paper's data handling went like this. MiGEC was used to process raw reads and extract unique molecular identifiers, and MiXCR was used to find CDR3 positions. Recombination models were inferred per individual with the repgenHMM and IGoR tools using an EM algorithm. Shared clonotype analysis was performed with the tcR package in R, normalizing sharing by the product of cloneset sizes. Out-of-frame nonproductive sequences were analyzed to study raw recombination free of thymic and clonal selection effects. Through fastp at Q25 and MiXCR, TCRdb rebuilt clones from the public reads, retaining in-frame beta chains. Every CDR3 protein is listed once, alongside the most common genes and DNA of its rows. The V and J calls here are based on TCRdb, not the publication. The sample yields 500,000 to 650,000 distinct CDR3 sequences; about a fifth were counted once. The ten biggest clones cover approximately 0.52% of the sample.

This clonotype showed up just a few times. The specificity of this receptor is unknown. No quality values exist for individual bases; no much larger clone is one base distant. There are 14 amino acids in the CDR3, from cysteine to phenylalanine inclusive. Of all the DNA, just the CDR3 is kept, 42 bases in frame from base 1. Per the germline V gene, MNHEY is the CDR1 and SVGAGI is the CDR2. V loses 0 bases of germline sequence and J loses 9 bases, and the interval between the two ends is 14 bases. All donors were healthy Caucasians. The twin cohort comprised three pairs of female monozygotic twins, all aged about 18 to 30 years. CD4+ and CD8+ T cell populations were isolated with positive isolation kits from Invitrogen. This sample was shared with a second study, whose subject was yellow fever vaccine responses in identical twins. As the second study states: The authors reported that the T cell response to vaccination in identical twins appeared partly convergent and partly personalized. Focusing on identical twins, the study followed the T cell clones that responded to the vaccine, and did so with precision.

The rearranged segments are TRBV6-5 and TRBJ2-5, with a weak D call of TRBD2 (7 bases match). The sample consisted of CD4+ T cells sorted from blood. The sequence came from a woman between 18 and 29 years old in good health. The encoded CDR3 is CASSYSDGGGPQYF. The nucleotide sequence reads as follows: TGTGCCAGCAGTTACTCCGATGGGGGGGGGCCCCAGTACTTC.